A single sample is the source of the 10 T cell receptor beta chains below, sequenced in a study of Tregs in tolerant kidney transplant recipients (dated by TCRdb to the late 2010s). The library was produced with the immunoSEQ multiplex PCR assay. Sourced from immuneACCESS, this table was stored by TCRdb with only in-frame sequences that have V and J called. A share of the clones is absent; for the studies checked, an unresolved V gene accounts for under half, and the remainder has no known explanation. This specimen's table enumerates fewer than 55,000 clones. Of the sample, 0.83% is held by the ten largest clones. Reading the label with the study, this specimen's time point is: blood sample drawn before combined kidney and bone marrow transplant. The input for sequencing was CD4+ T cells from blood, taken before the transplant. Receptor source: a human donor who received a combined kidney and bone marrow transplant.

Incomplete CDR3 DNA: TGTGCCAGTAGTACCCTCCGGACAGGGGCGCGCAATCAGCCC. Translation: CASSTLRTGARNQP. The whole CDR3 protein reads CASSTLRTGARNQPQHF. The rearrangement joins TRBV19 to TRBJ1-5, with 9 bases fitting TRBD1. The read ends 3 residues shy of where the CDR3 ends; the end is completed using the germline J gene. Trimming removed 4 bases from V and 2 bases from J; junction bases left unmatched: 9. CDR3 length: 17 residues. CDR1 and CDR2 (germline): LNHDA, SQIVND (reference sequence).

The CDR3 loop is CASNVQGVGYTEAFF. Partial CDR3 DNA: TGTGCCAGCAACGTCCAGGGGGTAGGGTACACTGAA. The V and J genes are TRBV7-9 and TRBJ1-1; 7 bases match TRBD1. The read finishes 3 residues shy of the CDR3 end, and the germline J gene is used to complete it. Trimming removed 7 bases from V and 3 bases from J; junction bases left unmatched: 11. The CDR3 extends over 15 amino acids. Germline CDR1 SEHNR, CDR2 FQNEAQ (reference sequence).

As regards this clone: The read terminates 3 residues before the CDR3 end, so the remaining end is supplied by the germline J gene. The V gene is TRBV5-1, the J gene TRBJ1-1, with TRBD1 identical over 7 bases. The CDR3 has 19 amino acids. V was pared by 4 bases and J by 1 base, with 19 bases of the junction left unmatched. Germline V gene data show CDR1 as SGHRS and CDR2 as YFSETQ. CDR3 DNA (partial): TGCGCCAGCAGCCCCCCCGGCAGCGACAGGGAGGGTCGGAACACTGAA. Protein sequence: CASSPPGSDREGRNTE. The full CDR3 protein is CASSPPGSDREGRNTEAFF.

CDR3 sequence: CASSFRDRVGETQYF. The part of the CDR3 DNA that was read is TGTGCCAGCAGCTTCCGGGACAGGGTAGGGGAGACC. V and J are TRBV7-2 and TRBJ2-5; 9 nucleotides agree with TRBD1. Coverage ceases 3 residues before the CDR3 finishes, and the germline J gene fills in the end. This CDR3 region has 15 residues. V dropped 3 bases and J dropped 5; count of bases not matched to a gene: 7. The V gene's germline CDR1 is SGHTA and CDR2 FQGNSA.

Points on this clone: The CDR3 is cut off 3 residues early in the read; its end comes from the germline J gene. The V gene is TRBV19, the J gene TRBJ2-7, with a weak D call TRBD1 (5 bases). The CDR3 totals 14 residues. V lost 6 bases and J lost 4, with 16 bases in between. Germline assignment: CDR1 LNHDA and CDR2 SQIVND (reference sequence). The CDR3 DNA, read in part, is TGTGCCAGTAGCCCAACAGGCCCGCTATACGAG. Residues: CASSPTGPLYE. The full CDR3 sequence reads CASSPTGPLYEQYF.

The CDR3 DNA, read in part, is TGTGCCAGCAGCTTGCTAGGACAACAATCGCCC. It specifies CASSLLGQQSP. The CDR3 reads in full as CASSLLGQQSPQHF. The rearrangement joins TRBV5-6 to TRBJ1-5; a possible D gene is TRBD1 (5 bases). With the read ending 3 residues before the CDR3 end, the germline J gene is used to fill in that end. Germline CDR1 SGHDT, CDR2 YYEEEE. The CDR3 covers 14 residues. Trimming pared 1 base from V and 9 bases from J, leaving 14 bases between. Complete variable domain (other parts from reference TRBV5-6 and TRBJ1-5): DAGVTQSPTHLIKTRGQQVTLRCSPKSGHDTVSWYQQALGQGPQFIFQYYEEEERQRGNFPDRFSGHQFPNYSSELNVNALLLGDSALYLCASSLLGQQSPQHFGDGTRLSIL.

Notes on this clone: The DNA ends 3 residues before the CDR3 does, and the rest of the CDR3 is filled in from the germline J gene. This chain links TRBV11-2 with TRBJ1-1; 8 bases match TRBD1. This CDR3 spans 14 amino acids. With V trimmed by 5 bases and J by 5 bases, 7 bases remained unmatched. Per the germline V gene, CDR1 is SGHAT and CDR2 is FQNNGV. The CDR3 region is CASSRQTGVTEAFF. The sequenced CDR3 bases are TGTGCCAGCAGCCGTCAGACAGGGGTGACTGAA. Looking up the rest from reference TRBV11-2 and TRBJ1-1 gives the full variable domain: EAGVAQSPRYKIIEKRQSVAFWCNPISGHATLYWYQQILGQGPKLLIQFQNNGVVDDSQLPKDRFSAERLKGVDSTLKIQPAKLEDSAVYLCASSRQTGVTEAFFGQGTRLTVV.

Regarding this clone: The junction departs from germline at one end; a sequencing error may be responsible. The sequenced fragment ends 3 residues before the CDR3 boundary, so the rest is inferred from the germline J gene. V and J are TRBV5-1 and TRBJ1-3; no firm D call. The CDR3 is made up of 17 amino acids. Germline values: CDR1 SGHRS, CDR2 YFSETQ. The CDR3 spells CSSSLAGSARTGNTIYF. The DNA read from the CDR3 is TGCTCCAGCAGCTTGGCTGGCAGCGCACGAACCGGAAACACC.

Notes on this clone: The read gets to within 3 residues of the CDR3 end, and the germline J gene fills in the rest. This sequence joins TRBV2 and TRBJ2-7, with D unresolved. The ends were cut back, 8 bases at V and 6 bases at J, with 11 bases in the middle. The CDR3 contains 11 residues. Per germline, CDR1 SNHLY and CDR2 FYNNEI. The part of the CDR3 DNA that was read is TGTGCCAGCGTAGACTTCGGCGAG. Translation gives CASVDFGE. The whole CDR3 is CASVDFGEQYF.

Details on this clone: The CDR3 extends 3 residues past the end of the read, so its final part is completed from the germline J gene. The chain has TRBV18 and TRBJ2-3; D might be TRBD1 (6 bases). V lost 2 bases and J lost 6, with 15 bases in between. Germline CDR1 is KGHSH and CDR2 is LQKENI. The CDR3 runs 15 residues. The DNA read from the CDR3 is TGTGCCAGCTCACCATGGTCAGGGGAATTGGATACG. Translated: CASSPWSGELDT. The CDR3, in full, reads CASSPWSGELDTQYF. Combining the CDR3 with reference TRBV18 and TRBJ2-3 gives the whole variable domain NAGVMQNPRHLVRRRGQEARLRCSPMKGHSHVYWYRQLPEEGLKFMVYLQKENIIDESGMPKERFSAEFPKEGPSILRIQQVVRGDSAAYFCASSPWSGELDTQYFGPGTRLTVL.